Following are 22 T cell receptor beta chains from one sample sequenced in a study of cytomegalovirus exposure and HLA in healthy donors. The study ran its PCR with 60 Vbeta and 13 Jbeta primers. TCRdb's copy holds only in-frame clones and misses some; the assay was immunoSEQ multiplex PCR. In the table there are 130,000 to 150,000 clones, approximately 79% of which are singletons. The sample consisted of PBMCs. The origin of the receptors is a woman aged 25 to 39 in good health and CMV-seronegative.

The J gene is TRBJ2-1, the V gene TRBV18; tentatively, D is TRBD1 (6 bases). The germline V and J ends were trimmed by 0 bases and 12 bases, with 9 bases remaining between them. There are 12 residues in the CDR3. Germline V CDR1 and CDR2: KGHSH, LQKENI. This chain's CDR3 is CASSPPQGGQFF. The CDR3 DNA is TGTGCCAGCTCACCACCACAGGGTGGGCAGTTCTTC.

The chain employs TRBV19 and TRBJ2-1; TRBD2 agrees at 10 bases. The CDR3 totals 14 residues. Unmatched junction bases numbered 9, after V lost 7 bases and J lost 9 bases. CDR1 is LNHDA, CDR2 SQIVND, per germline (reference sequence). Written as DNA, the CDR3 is TGTGCCAGTAAAGGGGTAGCGGGGGGAGGTGAGCAGTTCTTC. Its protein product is CASKGVAGGGEQFF.

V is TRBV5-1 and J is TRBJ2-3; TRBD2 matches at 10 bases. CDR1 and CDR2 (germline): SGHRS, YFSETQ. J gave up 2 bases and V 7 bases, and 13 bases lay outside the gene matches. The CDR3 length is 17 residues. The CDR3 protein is CASGPESGREFTDTQYF. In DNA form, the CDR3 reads TGCGCCAGCGGCCCTGAAAGCGGGAGGGAATTCACAGATACGCAGTATTTT. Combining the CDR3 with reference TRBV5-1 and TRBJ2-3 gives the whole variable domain KAGVTQTPRYLIKTRGQQVTLSCSPISGHRSVSWYQQTPGQGLQFLFEYFSETQRNKGNFPGRFSGRQFSNSRSEMNVSTLELGDSALYLCASGPESGREFTDTQYFGPGTRLTVL.

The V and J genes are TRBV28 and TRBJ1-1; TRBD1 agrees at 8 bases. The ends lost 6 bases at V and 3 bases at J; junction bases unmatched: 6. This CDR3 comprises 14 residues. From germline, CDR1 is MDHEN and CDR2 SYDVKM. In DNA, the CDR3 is TGTGCCAGCAGCCCCAGGGGGCGCGACACTGAAGCTTTCTTT. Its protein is CASSPRGRDTEAFF.

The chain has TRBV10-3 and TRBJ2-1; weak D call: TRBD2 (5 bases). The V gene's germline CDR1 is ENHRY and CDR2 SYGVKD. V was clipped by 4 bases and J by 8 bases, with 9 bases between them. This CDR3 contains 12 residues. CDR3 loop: CAISVGADEQFF. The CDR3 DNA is TGTGCCATCAGTGTGGGAGCAGATGAGCAGTTCTTC.

CDR3 sequence: CATSRPQGEKLFF. Written as DNA, the CDR3 is TGTGCCACCAGCCGCCCGCAGGGTGAAAAACTGTTTTTT. The rearrangement joins TRBV15 to TRBJ1-4; the D gene is possibly TRBD1 (5 bases). The CDR3 is 13 residues long. Trimming pared 5 bases from V and 7 bases from J, leaving 11 bases between. CDR1 LNHNV and CDR2 YYDKDF come from the germline V gene (reference sequence).

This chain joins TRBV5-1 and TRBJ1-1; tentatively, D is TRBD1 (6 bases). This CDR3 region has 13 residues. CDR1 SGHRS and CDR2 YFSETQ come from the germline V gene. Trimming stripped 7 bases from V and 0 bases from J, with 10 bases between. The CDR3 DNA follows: TGCGCCAGCCGGGACACGTTGAACACTGAAGCTTTCTTT. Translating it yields CASRDTLNTEAFF.

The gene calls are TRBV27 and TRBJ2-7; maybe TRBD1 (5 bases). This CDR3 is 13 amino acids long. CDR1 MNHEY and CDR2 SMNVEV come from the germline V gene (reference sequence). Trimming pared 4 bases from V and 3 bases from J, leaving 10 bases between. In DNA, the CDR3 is TGTGCCAGCAGTTCAGGGCCAAGCTACGAGCAGTACTTC. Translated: CASSSGPSYEQYF.

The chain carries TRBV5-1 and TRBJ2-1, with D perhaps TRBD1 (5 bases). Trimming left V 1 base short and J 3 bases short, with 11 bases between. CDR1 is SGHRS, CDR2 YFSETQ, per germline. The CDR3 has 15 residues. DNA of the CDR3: TGCGCCAGCAGCTTGACCAGGGCTAACTACAATGAGCAGTTCTTC. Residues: CASSLTRANYNEQFF.

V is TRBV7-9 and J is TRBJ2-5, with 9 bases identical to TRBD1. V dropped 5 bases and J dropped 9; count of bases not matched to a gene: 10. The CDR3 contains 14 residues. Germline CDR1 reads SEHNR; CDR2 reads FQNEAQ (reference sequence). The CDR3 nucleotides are TGTGCCAGCAGCATTGGACAGGGGCGGAGGGCCCAGTACTTC. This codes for CASSIGQGRRAQYF.

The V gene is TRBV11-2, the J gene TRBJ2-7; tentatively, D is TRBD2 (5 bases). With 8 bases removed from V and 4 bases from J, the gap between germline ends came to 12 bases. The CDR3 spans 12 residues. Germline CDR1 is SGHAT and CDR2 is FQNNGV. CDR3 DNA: TGTGCCAGCGGCGGGCCCGGTTACGAGCAGTACTTC. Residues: CASGGPGYEQYF.

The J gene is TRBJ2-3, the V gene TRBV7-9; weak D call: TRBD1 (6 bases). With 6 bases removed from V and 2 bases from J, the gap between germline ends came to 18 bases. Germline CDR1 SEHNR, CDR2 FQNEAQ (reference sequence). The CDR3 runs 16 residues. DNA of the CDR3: TGTGCCAGCAGGACCACCCGGGACACGGACACAGATACGCAGTATTTT. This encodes CASRTTRDTDTDTQYF. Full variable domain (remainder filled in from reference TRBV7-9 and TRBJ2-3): DTGVSQNPRHKITKRGQNVTFRCDPISEHNRLYWYRQTLGQGPEFLTYFQNEAQLEKSRLLSDRFSAERPKGSFSTLEIQRTEQGDSAMYLCASRTTRDTDTDTQYFGPGTRLTVL.

DNA for the CDR3: TGTGCCAGCAACCCTGGGCGGGAGTACAATGAGCAGTTCTTC. It encodes CASNPGREYNEQFF. The genes are TRBV11-2 and TRBJ2-1, with TRBD2 matching over 7 bases. The J segment lost 4 bases and the V segment lost 7 bases, leaving 7 bases of the junction unmatched. The CDR3 is 14 residues long. Germline assignment: CDR1 SGHAT and CDR2 FQNNGV.

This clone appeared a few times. The DNA of the CDR3 is TGTGCCAGCAGCTACGGTCCGGGACAGGGCTCCTACGAGCAGTACTTC. This sequence encodes CASSYGPGQGSYEQYF. The chain is built from TRBV2 and TRBJ2-7, with 9 bases aligning to TRBD1. The germline V gene encodes CDR1 SNHLY and CDR2 FYNNEI. J was trimmed by 0 bases and V by 6 bases; bases with no gene match: 9. This CDR3 region has 16 residues.

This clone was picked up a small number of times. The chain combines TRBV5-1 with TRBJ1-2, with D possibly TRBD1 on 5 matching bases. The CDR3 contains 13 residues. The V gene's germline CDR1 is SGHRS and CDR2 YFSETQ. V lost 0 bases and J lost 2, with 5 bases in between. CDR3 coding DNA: TGCGCCAGCAGCTTGGACAGGAACTATGGCTACACCTTC. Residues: CASSLDRNYGYTF.

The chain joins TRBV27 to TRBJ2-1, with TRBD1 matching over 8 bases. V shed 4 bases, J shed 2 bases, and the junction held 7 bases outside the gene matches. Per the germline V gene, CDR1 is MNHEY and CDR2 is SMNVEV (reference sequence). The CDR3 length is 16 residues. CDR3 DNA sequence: TGTGCCAGCAGTTCCTCACAGGGGGAGGCCTACAATGAGCAGTTCTTC. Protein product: CASSSSQGEAYNEQFF.

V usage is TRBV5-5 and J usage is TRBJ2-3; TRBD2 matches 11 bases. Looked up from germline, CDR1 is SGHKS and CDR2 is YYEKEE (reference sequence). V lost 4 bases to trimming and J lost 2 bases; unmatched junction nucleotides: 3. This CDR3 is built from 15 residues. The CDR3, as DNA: TGTGCCAGCAGCCGACTAGCGGGAAACACAGATACGCAGTATTTT. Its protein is CASSRLAGNTDTQYF.

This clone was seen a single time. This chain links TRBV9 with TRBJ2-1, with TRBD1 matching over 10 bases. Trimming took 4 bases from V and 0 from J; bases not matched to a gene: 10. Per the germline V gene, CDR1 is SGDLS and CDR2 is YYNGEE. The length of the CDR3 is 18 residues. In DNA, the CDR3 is TGTGCCAGCAGCCGGGACAGGGGACCCCTAAGCTCCTACAATGAGCAGTTCTTC. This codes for CASSRDRGPLSSYNEQFF.

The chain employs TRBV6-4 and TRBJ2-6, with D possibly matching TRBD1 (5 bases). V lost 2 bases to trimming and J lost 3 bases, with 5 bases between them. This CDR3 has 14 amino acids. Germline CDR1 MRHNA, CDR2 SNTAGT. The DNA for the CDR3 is TGTGCCAGCAGTGACACAGGTGGGGCCAACGTCCTGACTTTC. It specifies CASSDTGGANVLTF.

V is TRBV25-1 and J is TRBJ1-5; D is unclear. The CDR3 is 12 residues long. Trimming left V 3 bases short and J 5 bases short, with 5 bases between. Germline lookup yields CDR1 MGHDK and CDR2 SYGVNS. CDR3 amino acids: CASSDPDQPQHF. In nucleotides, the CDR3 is TGTGCCAGCAGTGACCCTGATCAGCCCCAGCATTTT.

CDR3 amino acids: CASSRNRGNTEAFF. The CDR3 DNA sequence: TGTGCCAGTAGCCGAAACAGGGGGAACACTGAAGCTTTCTTT. The rearrangement joins TRBV19 to TRBJ1-1; 7 positions match TRBD1. The CDR3 spans 14 residues. The V gene end was trimmed by 6 bases and the J gene end by 1 base; junction bases not matched to a gene: 5. Germline loops: CDR1 LNHDA, CDR2 SQIVND (reference sequence).

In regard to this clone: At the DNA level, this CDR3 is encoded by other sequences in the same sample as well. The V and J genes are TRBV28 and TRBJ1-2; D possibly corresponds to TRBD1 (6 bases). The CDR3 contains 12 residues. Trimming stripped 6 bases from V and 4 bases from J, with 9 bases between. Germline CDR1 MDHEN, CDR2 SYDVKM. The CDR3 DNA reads TGTGCCAGCAGCCCGGACAGCTATGGCTACACCTTC. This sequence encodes CASSPDSYGYTF.